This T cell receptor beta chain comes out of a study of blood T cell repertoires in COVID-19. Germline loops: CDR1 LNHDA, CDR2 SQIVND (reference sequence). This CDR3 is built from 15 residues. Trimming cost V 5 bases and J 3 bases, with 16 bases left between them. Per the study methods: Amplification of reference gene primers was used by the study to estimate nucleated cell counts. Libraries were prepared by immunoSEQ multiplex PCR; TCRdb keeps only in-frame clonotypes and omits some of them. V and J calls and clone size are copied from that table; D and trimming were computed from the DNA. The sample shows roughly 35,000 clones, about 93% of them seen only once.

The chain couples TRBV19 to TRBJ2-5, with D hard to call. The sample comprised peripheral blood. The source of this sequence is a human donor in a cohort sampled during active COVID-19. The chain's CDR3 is CASSGSRYGEETQYF. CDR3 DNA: TGTGCCAGTAGTGGTTCTAGGTACGGTGAAGAGACCCAGTACTTC. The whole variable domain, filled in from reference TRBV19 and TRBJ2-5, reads DGGITQSPKYLFRKEGQNVTLSCEQNLNHDAMYWYRQDPGQGLRLIYYSQIVNDFQKGDIAEGYSVSREKKESFPLTVTSAQKNPTAFYLCASSGSRYGEETQYFGPGTRLLVL.